This T cell receptor (beta chain) was found in a study of regulatory T cells in long-lasting Graves disease. This CDR3 has 16 amino acids. The germline V gene has CDR1 SGHRS and CDR2 YFSETQ. V dropped 2 bases and J dropped 0 bases, with 12 bases sitting between them. Study observations and caveats: Small numbers of samples may have cut accuracy.

Construction of the TCR beta libraries employed iRepertoire HTBI primers in conjunction with Arm-PCR of CDR3 regions. TCRdb itself ran the multiplex PCR reads through MiXCR, one entry per CDR3 protein. The table lists 500,000 to 700,000 distinct CDR3 sequences, approximately 31% of them singletons. Turning to this clonotype: Its antigen is currently unknown.

Time point described: persistent/refractory GD, antithyroid drugs over 5 years with positive TRAb. PBMC RNA was the source of the TCR library. Graves' disease diagnosis followed American Thyroid Association guidelines. The chain combines TRBV5-1 with TRBJ2-1; maybe TRBD2 (6 bases). Sequenced here: peripheral blood mononuclear cells (PBMCs), sampled when the disease was refractory, from a patient treated with antithyroid drugs. This TCR came from a female donor with Graves disease. CDR3 DNA sequence: TGCGCCAGCAGCTTAAGGGACTTCAGCTCCTACAATGAGCAGTTCTTC. It is translated as CASSLRDFSSYNEQFF.